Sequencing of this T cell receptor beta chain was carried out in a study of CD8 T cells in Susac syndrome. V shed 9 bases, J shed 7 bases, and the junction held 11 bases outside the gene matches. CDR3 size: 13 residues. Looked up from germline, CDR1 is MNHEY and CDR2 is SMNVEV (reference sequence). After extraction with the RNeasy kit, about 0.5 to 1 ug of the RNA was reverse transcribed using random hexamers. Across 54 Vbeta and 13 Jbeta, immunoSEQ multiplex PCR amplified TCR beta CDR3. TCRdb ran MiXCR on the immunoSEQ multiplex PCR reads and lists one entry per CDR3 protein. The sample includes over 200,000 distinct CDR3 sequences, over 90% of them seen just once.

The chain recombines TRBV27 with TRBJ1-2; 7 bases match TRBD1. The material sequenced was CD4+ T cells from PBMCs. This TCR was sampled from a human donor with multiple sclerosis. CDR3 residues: CARRQGKGSGYTF. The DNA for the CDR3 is TGTGCCAGGAGACAGGGAAAAGGGTCTGGCTACACCTTC.